This TCR beta chain was observed in a study of shared clonotypes between healthy human individuals. Profiling relied on immunoSEQ multiplex PCR, and the TCRdb table lists in-frame clones only, not all of them. The data hold over a million clones, with nearly 99% observed a single time. The sequence came from a man aged 30 to 45 in good health. Sequenced: naive CD4+ T cells sorted from blood. Subset denoted: CD45RA+ positively selected.

Written as DNA, the CDR3 is TGTGCCAGCAGCCCATTCATGCAGGGGGCGGCCGGAAACACCATATATTTT. It encodes CASSPFMQGAAGNTIYF. The chain has TRBV5-5 and TRBJ1-3; 8 bases are a match to TRBD1. The CDR3 covers 17 residues. V gave up 4 bases and J gave up 4 bases; unmatched junction bases: 13. Germline-derived CDR1 and CDR2 are SGHKS and YYEKEE (reference sequence).